The present T cell receptor beta chain was sequenced within a study of lymphopenia after photon versus proton radiotherapy. This clone was recorded only once. The target antigen is unknown. Study outcomes and limitations: Post-nadir TCR diversity decline inversely tracked overall survival among those who died. Survival link was tested only in deceased patients; proton benefit remains a possibility.

The CDR3 spans 14 residues. V was clipped by 3 bases and J by 3 bases, with 9 bases between them. Looked up from germline, CDR1 is SGHTA and CDR2 is FQGNSA. Libraries were prepared by immunoSEQ multiplex PCR; TCRdb keeps only in-frame clonotypes and omits some of them. The sample contains about 50,000 clones, approximately 82% of which appear only once. The chain links TRBV7-2 to TRBJ1-5; D is possibly TRBD1 (5 bases). The sequencing used peripheral blood, collected from a patient treated with photon-based radiotherapy. The sequence was obtained from a man in his fifties or sixties with gastric cancer. The CDR3 region has the DNA TGTGCCAGCAGCTTCGACAGTTCCAATCAGCCCCAGCATTTT. Encoded protein: CASSFDSSNQPQHF.